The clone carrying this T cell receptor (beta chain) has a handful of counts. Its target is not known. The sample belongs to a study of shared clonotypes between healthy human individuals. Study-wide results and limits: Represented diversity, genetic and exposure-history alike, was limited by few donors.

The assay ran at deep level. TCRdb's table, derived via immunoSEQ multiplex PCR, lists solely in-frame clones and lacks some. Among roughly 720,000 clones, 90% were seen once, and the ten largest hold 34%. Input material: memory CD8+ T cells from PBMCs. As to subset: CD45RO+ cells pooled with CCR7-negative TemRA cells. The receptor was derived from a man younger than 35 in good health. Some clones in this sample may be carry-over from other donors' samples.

For the CDR3, the DNA is TGTGCCAGCAGTCTAGGGGGGCAGGCGGGCAATCAGCCCCAGCATTTT. Encoded protein: CASSLGGQAGNQPQHF. The rearrangement links TRBV28 to TRBJ1-5, with D possibly TRBD1 on 6 matching bases. CDR1 and CDR2 (germline): MDHEN, SYDVKM. V lost 5 bases, J lost 2 bases, and 16 bases lay in between. This CDR3 has 16 amino acids.